The entry below gives a single T cell receptor (beta chain) sequence along with its context. What this receptor recognizes is not known. No much larger clonotype is one base removed from it; base qualities were not supplied. The sample is drawn from a study of radiotherapy plus CTLA-4 blockade in lung cancer listed by TCRdb under 2018. Describing the broader study: Objective responses were observed in about 17% of enrolled patients, and disease control was achieved in approximately 32%. The full study reports these points: The strongest predictors of response, as reported, were early dynamic changes in blood T cell clones along with a rise in serum interferon-beta after radiation. After treatment with radiotherapy and ipilimumab, TCR clones that originated in tumors expanded in peripheral blood.

The library was built by means of the immunoSEQ multiplex PCR assay. TCRdb took this table from immuneACCESS and kept in-frame rearrangements with V and J called. Such tables lack part of the clones; where checked against another copy, unresolved V genes explain under half of the gap, and the rest is unexplained. This sample gives over 60,000 clones in total; about 87% of them show up just once. About 1% of the sample comes from the top ten. The study tested focal radiation therapy combined with CTLA-4 blockade (ipilimumab) in patients with chemo-refractory metastatic non-small-cell lung cancer. The CDR3 measures 14 amino acids from cysteine to phenylalanine. Only CDR3 DNA remains: 42 bases, in frame from the first base. Looking up the germline V gene yields CDR1 SGDLS and CDR2 YYNGEE. The germline ends are 13 bases apart after V is trimmed by 2 bases and J by 7 bases.

The receptor was isolated from a human donor with non-small cell lung cancer who had stable disease on radiotherapy plus ipilimumab. The sequencing here drew on peripheral blood, taken from a patient treated with radiotherapy plus ipilimumab. The chain is made from TRBV9 and TRBJ1-5, with a tentative D gene TRBD1 over 5 matching bases. The CDR3 has the sequence CASSVRATGQPQHF. DNA sequence: TGTGCCAGCAGCGTCCGGGCTACAGGCCAGCCCCAGCATTTT.